This TCR beta chain comes out of a study of technical replicates of blood from a handful of donors. Trimming shortened V by 4 bases and J by 10 bases, and 11 bases separated the two germline ends. Germline V CDR1 and CDR2: SGHAT, FQNNGV. This CDR3 contains 12 residues. Here immunoSEQ multiplex PCR was the method, and the copy in TCRdb shows in-frame clones only, minus some. The table records over 50,000 clones, around 87% of them present only once. The source is a human donor in good health. Some clones in this sample may be carry-over from other donors' samples. The rearrangement uses TRBV11-2 and TRBJ2-1, with no clear D. The sequenced material came from PBMCs. The CDR3 DNA is TGTGCCAGCAGCTGGCGACAAGCCGAGCAGTTCTTC. It is translated as CASSWRQAEQFF.